The 28 T cell receptor beta chains presented below share a single source sample, sequenced in a study of Graves' ophthalmopathy and Graves' hyperthyroidism. The authors amplified TCR beta CDR3 regions from RNA transcripts. HTBI primers primed a first-round RT-PCR, and a second-round multiplex PCR followed. From the multiplex PCR reads, TCRdb called clonotypes with MiXCR, one entry per CDR3 protein. The sample consists of hundreds of thousands of distinct CDR3 sequences, approximately 40% of them appearing once. Source material: peripheral blood. The receptors originated from an adult man with Graves' ophthalmopathy.

The V call is TRBV20-1, the J call TRBJ1-2; TRBD1 matches 7 bases. This CDR3 is built from 14 residues. CDR1 and CDR2 from the germline V gene are DFQATT and SNEGSKA (reference sequence). V shed 5 bases and J 7 bases; nucleotides not matched to a gene: 13. The CDR3 loop reads CSARGGQYAFGYTF. The CDR3 coding sequence is TGCAGTGCTCGGGGGGGACAGTACGCGTTTGGCTACACCTTC.

About this clonotype itself: Relative to the germline gene, one junction end is altered; a read error may explain this. The chain carries TRBV2 and TRBJ2-6; a possible D gene is TRBD1 (6 bases). CDR1 SNHLY and CDR2 FYNNEI come from the germline V gene. The CDR3 consists of 15 residues. This CDR3 is CASSQAGAGANVLTF. The DNA of the CDR3 is TGCGCCAGCAGCCAAGCAGGGGCCGGGGCCAACGTCCTGACTTTC.

The rearrangement uses TRBV5-1 and TRBJ2-5; D call uncertain. V shed 6 bases and J shed 3 bases, with 9 bases lying between them. Germline V gene lookup returns CDR1 SGHRS and CDR2 YFSETQ. This CDR3 contains 12 residues. The CDR3 protein is CASILRKETQYF. The CDR3 DNA reads as TGCGCCAGCATCCTCAGGAAAGAGACCCAGTACTTC.

This clonotype occurred many times. This chain links TRBV14 with TRBJ1-6; no firm D call. Germline CDR1 and CDR2: SGHDN and FVKESK. The CDR3 is 13 amino acids. Deletions cut 1 base from V and 10 bases from J, with 8 bases between. The CDR3 protein is CASSQAAGSPLHF. In DNA, the CDR3 is TGTGCCAGCAGCCAAGCGGCAGGATCACCCCTCCACTTT. Looking up the rest from reference TRBV14 and TRBJ1-6 gives the full variable domain: EAGVTQFPSHSVIEKGQTVTLRCDPISGHDNLYWYRRVMGKEIKFLLHFVKESKQDESGMPNNRFLAERTGGTYSTLKVQPAELEDSGVYFCASSQAAGSPLHFGNGTRLTVT.

This clonotype was observed a few times. V usage is TRBV30 and J usage is TRBJ1-1; maybe TRBD1 (6 bases). Looked up from germline, CDR1 is GTSNPN and CDR2 is SVGIG (reference sequence). The V and J ends lost 5 bases and 1 base respectively, with 14 bases between them. The CDR3 contains 14 residues. The CDR3 nucleotides are TGTGCCTGGGACTTACAGGGCCCGAACACTGAAGCTTTCTTT. This sequence encodes CAWDLQGPNTEAFF.

V gene TRBV25-1 combines with J gene TRBJ2-3; 7 bases line up with TRBD1. This CDR3 has 15 amino acids. CDR1 is MGHDK and CDR2 is SYGVNS in the germline V gene. V dropped 6 bases and J dropped 2; count of bases not matched to a gene: 8. CDR3 protein: CASSEGTAPTDTQYF. In DNA, the CDR3 is TGTGCCAGCAGCGAAGGGACAGCGCCCACAGATACGCAGTATTTT.

This clonotype was seen many times. The chain is built from TRBV2 and TRBJ2-5, with TRBD1 matching over 11 bases. CDR1 is SNHLY, CDR2 FYNNEI, per germline. This CDR3 region has 16 residues. The ends lost 7 bases at V and 6 bases at J; junction bases unmatched: 13. The CDR3 reads CASTPTGTGGWQTQYF. The CDR3 DNA is TGTGCCAGCACCCCGACCGGGACAGGGGGTTGGCAGACCCAGTACTTC.

The chain combines TRBV4-3 with TRBJ2-7; 12 bases line up with TRBD2. The germline CDR1 and CDR2 sequences are LGHNA and YSLEER. The CDR3 has 17 residues. Trimming cost V 3 bases and J 3 bases; bases outside gene matches: 9. The chain's CDR3 is CASSHPGTSGFLYEQYF. DNA of the CDR3: TGCGCCAGCAGCCACCCCGGGACTAGCGGGTTCCTCTACGAGCAGTACTTC.

This clonotype turned up a few times. The V gene is TRBV20-1, the J gene TRBJ2-7; a weak D match, TRBD2 (6 bases). CDR1 is DFQATT, CDR2 SNEGSKA, per germline (reference sequence). With 0 bases removed from V and 0 bases from J, the gap between germline ends came to 15 bases. The CDR3 sequence is 16 residues long. The CDR3 DNA follows: TGCAGTGCTAGAGATGGGGGGAGACACCACTCCTACGAGCAGTACTTC. This encodes CSARDGGRHHSYEQYF.

This chain links TRBV7-2 with TRBJ2-4; D is possibly TRBD2 (6 bases). This CDR3 is built from 15 residues. Between the trimmed V and J ends, which lost 0 bases and 8 bases, there was a span of 14 bases. Per the germline V gene, CDR1 is SGHTA and CDR2 is FQGNSA. Written as DNA, the CDR3 is TGTGCCAGCAGCTTAGCGGGAGGTGTTAGGGACATTCAGTACTTC. This gives the protein CASSLAGGVRDIQYF.

This clonotype has only a few counts. V is TRBV20-1 and J is TRBJ2-2, with 8 positions matching TRBD1. The CDR3 has 13 amino acids. V was pared by 1 base and J by 7 bases, with 2 bases of the junction left unmatched. Germline CDR1 is DFQATT and CDR2 is SNEGSKA (reference sequence). CDR3 sequence: CSARGTGYGELFF. The CDR3 DNA follows: TGCAGTGCTAGAGGGACAGGGTACGGGGAGCTGTTTTTT.

Comment on this clonotype: This likely comes from a read error, as the CDR3 has no conserved phenylalanine or tryptophan at its end. The chain joins TRBV11-1 to TRBJ1-1; no firm D call. Germline values: CDR1 SGHAT, CDR2 FQDESV (reference sequence). CDR3 length: 12 residues. V was shortened by 9 bases and J by 0 bases, with 8 bases between the two germline ends. The CDR3 loop is CASHPLNTEAFL. CDR3 coding DNA: TGTGCCAGTCACCCATTGAACACTGAAGCTTTCCTT.

This sequence joins TRBV6-1 and TRBJ1-3; TRBD1 is a possible D gene (6 bases). Trimming left V 0 bases short and J 2 bases short, with 8 bases between. The CDR3 has 15 residues. Germline CDR1 is MNHNS and CDR2 is SASEGT. The CDR3 loop is CASSEAGTPGNTIYF. CDR3 bases: TGTGCCAGCAGTGAAGCCGGGACACCTGGAAACACCATATATTTT.

In this sample, this clonotype turned up a few times. The rearrangement joins TRBV3-1 to TRBJ1-2; no definite D call. CDR3 length: 13 amino acids. V was pared by 4 bases and J by 7 bases, with 13 bases between. Germline V lookup: CDR1 LGHDT, CDR2 YNNKEL (reference sequence). CDR3 protein: CASSPIEESGYTF. As DNA, the CDR3 is TGTGCCAGCAGCCCGATAGAGGAGTCTGGCTACACCTTC.

This clonotype has more than one count but fewer than ten. The chain uses TRBV6-1 and TRBJ2-7; 7 nucleotides align to TRBD2. CDR3 length equals 14 residues. The J segment lost 3 bases and the V segment lost 4 bases, leaving 6 bases of the junction unmatched. The germline gives CDR1 MNHNS, CDR2 SASEGT. The CDR3 is CASSASGFFYEQYF. CDR3 coding DNA: TGTGCCAGCAGTGCTAGCGGATTCTTCTACGAGCAGTACTTC.

In its sample, this clonotype was seen many times. V is TRBV7-9 and J is TRBJ1-2; D not certain. V was cut by 1 base and J by 7 bases, with 16 bases left in between. In germline, CDR1 is SEHNR, CDR2 FQNEAQ (reference sequence). There are 15 residues in the CDR3. The CDR3 DNA reads as TGTGCCAGCAGCTTAGATTTAGGCCCTCGTGGTGGCTACACCTTC. Protein sequence: CASSLDLGPRGGYTF.

V usage is TRBV20-1 and J usage is TRBJ1-5; D call uncertain. This CDR3 comprises 15 residues. Trimming cost V 0 bases and J 3 bases, with 12 bases left between them. Germline assignment: CDR1 DFQATT and CDR2 SNEGSKA (reference sequence). Written as DNA, the CDR3 is TGCAGTGCTAGAGATCTTAGGACCCCCAATCAGCCCCAGCATTTT. It codes for CSARDLRTPNQPQHF.

This sequence joins TRBV10-3 and TRBJ1-2, with 8 bases that match TRBD1. The CDR3 covers 16 residues. The ends lost 10 bases at V and 0 bases at J; junction bases unmatched: 13. Germline CDR1 ENHRY, CDR2 SYGVKD. CDR3: CASSPGQGETNYGYTF. The CDR3 DNA follows: TGTGCCAGCTCACCCGGACAGGGAGAAACTAACTATGGCTACACCTTC.

At least ten counts were recorded for this clonotype. The gene calls are TRBV7-9 and TRBJ1-4, with TRBD1 matching 7 bases. Germline V gene data show CDR1 as SEHNR and CDR2 as FQNEAQ (reference sequence). Trimming took 1 base from V and 12 from J; bases not matched to a gene: 8. The length of the CDR3 is 14 residues. The CDR3 coding sequence is TGTGCCAGCAGCTTAGGGACAGGCAATCGGGAACTGTTTTTT. Its protein product is CASSLGTGNRELFF.

This clonotype was found a few times. This chain connects TRBV7-9 to TRBJ2-2; D is perhaps TRBD2 (5 bases). The germline V and J ends were trimmed by 1 base and 7 bases, with 7 bases remaining between them. The CDR3 has 13 residues. Germline V gene lookup returns CDR1 SEHNR and CDR2 FQNEAQ (reference sequence). The CDR3 sequence: CASSLDRGGELFF. In DNA form, the CDR3 reads TGTGCCAGCAGCTTAGATCGGGGCGGGGAGCTGTTTTTT.

A few counts support this clonotype. V and J are TRBV25-1 and TRBJ2-3; no clear D. This CDR3 is 16 amino acids long. V lost 0 bases and J 2 bases, leaving 12 bases between the germline ends. Germline loops: CDR1 MGHDK, CDR2 SYGVNS. The chain's CDR3 is CASSEYVGVNTDTQYF. In nucleotides, the CDR3 is TGTGCCAGCAGTGAATATGTGGGCGTCAACACAGATACGCAGTATTTT. Full variable domain (missing parts from reference TRBV25-1 and TRBJ2-3): EADIYQTPRYLVIGTGKKITLECSQTMGHDKMYWYQQDPGMELHLIHYSYGVNSTEKGDLSSESTVSRIRTEHFPLTLESARPSHTSQYLCASSEYVGVNTDTQYFGPGTRLTVL.

At least ten counts were recorded for this clonotype. This chain connects TRBV9 to TRBJ1-6; 7 bases match TRBD1. The CDR3 spans 15 residues. The V gene's germline CDR1 is SGDLS and CDR2 YYNGEE. V trimming: 4 bases; J trimming: 7 bases; junction bases outside the gene matches: 8. DNA of the CDR3: TGTGCCAGCAGCCTCCGGGACAGATCCAATTCACCCCTCCACTTT. Amino acid sequence: CASSLRDRSNSPLHF.

This clonotype was counted between two and nine times. The rearrangement uses TRBV9 and TRBJ1-2; D is unresolved. Trimming took off 4 bases at V and 8 bases at J, with 15 bases between the two ends. The CDR3 length is 13 residues. Germline loops: CDR1 SGDLS, CDR2 YYNGEE. The CDR3: CASSPVAVFGYTF. The DNA for the CDR3 is TGTGCCAGCAGCCCAGTTGCGGTTTTCGGCTACACCTTC.

In regard to this clonotype: The junction departs from germline at one end; a sequencing error may be responsible. The gene calls are TRBV7-2 and TRBJ2-2; perhaps TRBD2 as D (5 bases). The CDR3 extends over 15 amino acids. Germline loops: CDR1 SGHTA, CDR2 FQGNSA. Written as DNA, the CDR3 is TGTGCCAGCAGCCACACCGGGTCAAACACCGGGGAGCTGTGTTTT. This gives the protein CASSHTGSNTGELCF.

This clonotype came up many times. This chain links TRBV7-8 with TRBJ2-7, with TRBD2 matching 10 bases. CDR1 is SGHVS and CDR2 is FQNEAQ in the germline V gene. V was clipped by 1 base and J by 5 bases; unmatched bases: 8. CDR3 size: 16 residues. CDR3 in amino acids: CASSLGPTSGVDEQYF. Written as DNA, the CDR3 is TGTGCCAGCAGCTTAGGACCTACTAGCGGGGTCGACGAGCAGTACTTC.

Notes on this clonotype: One end of the junction varies from germline; a read error may be responsible. The chain employs TRBV29-1 and TRBJ1-2; D call uncertain. In germline, CDR1 is SQVTM, CDR2 ANQGSEA. This CDR3 has 12 residues. CDR3 protein: CASHGVIYGYTF. CDR3 in DNA: TGTGCCTCCCATGGGGTAATCTATGGCTACACCTTC.

V is TRBV19 and J is TRBJ1-1; perhaps TRBD1 as D (6 bases). CDR3 size: 15 residues. V was cut by 9 bases and J by 1 base, with 18 bases left in between. Germline V gene data show CDR1 as LNHDA and CDR2 as SQIVND (reference sequence). For the CDR3, the DNA is TGTGCCAGCAGTTACCGGAGGGGGGGGAACACTGAAGCTTTCTTT. This encodes CASSYRRGGNTEAFF.

Concerning this clonotype: In this CDR3 the conserved last residue, phenylalanine or tryptophan, is missing, so a read error is likely. The rearrangement uses TRBV25-1 and TRBJ1-3; D gene unclear. Germline-derived CDR1 and CDR2 are MGHDK and SYGVNS. The CDR3 has 14 amino acids. V dropped 6 bases and J dropped 4 bases, with 13 bases sitting between them. The CDR3 nucleotides read TGTGCCAGCAGACCCCTTTCGTCCGGAAACACCATATATTCT. As protein: CASRPLSSGNTIYS.